Reported below is one T cell receptor (beta chain). The target antigen is unknown. In this CDR3 the conserved last residue, phenylalanine or tryptophan, is missing, so a read error is likely. It is unclear where the CDR3 begins or ends on the DNA, so no DNA is shown, and the CDR3 is as TCRdb lists it. Unique molecular identifiers were built into the TCRbeta library. Via MiXCR, TCRdb re-called the PCR reads, giving one row per CDR3 protein. Of fewer than 550,000 distinct CDR3 sequences listed, roughly 10% are singletons. This sample is drawn from a study of T-cell reconstitution after alpha-beta-depleted transplantation in children. Findings of the study overall: The study traced high day-60 TCRbeta diversity in some patients to surviving recipient T cells and thymic progenitors. Newly generated T cells supplied most T-cell counts and diversity one year post-transplant. Two months or so post-transplant, alpha-beta T cells reportedly derived from several hundred expanded graft clones.

The V gene's germline CDR1 is LGHDT and CDR2 YNNKEL (reference sequence). The CDR3 is 13 residues long, ends included. The V and J genes are TRBV3-1 and TRBJ2-3; the table's TRBD1 call for D was not verified on the DNA. This sample comprised PBMCs, mostly from graft donor cells, obtained 180 days after TCRalphabeta/CD19-depleted stem cell transplant. This clonotype originated in a female patient between 2 and 10 years old who had a stem cell transplant for aplastic anemia, so the T cells may come from the graft donor. The CDR3 region is CASSQAPRDRSIE.